This TCR beta chain came from a study of a mutant IDH1 vaccine in newly diagnosed glioma. Overall study: The sex distribution of treated patients was 62.5% male and about 38% female, with a mean age of roughly 40 years. Standard pretreatment was either radiotherapy, temozolomide, or, for most, radiochemotherapy with temozolomide.

Whole-study findings and limits: The authors found pseudoprogression apparently unrelated to changes in top peripheral T cell clonotypes.

Comments on this clone: Antigen specificity is unknown. Additional DNA sequences in this sample encode the identical CDR3.

Profiled with immunoSEQ multiplex PCR; TCRdb holds only in-frame clones, not every one. This sample has some 59,000 clones, with 70% to 90% found just once. Time point in this sample: baseline, week 1 (first vaccination visit). This sample's treatment: pre-vaccination baseline after standard-of-care therapy. New WHO grade 3 or 4 IDH1-mutant, ATRX-lost astrocytomas were present in all donors. The source is a man younger than 35 with glioma. The material sequenced was PBMCs, taken from a glioma patient treated with radiotherapy, temozolomide or both.

CDR3 residues: CATSRGTGDQPQHF. The CDR3 DNA is TGTGCCACCAGCAGAGGGACAGGGGATCAGCCCCAGCATTTT. V usage is TRBV15 and J usage is TRBJ1-5, with 9 bases lining up with TRBD1. V was clipped by 1 base and J by 5 bases; unmatched bases: 0. Germline values: CDR1 LNHNV, CDR2 YYDKDF (reference sequence). The CDR3 runs to 14 residues.